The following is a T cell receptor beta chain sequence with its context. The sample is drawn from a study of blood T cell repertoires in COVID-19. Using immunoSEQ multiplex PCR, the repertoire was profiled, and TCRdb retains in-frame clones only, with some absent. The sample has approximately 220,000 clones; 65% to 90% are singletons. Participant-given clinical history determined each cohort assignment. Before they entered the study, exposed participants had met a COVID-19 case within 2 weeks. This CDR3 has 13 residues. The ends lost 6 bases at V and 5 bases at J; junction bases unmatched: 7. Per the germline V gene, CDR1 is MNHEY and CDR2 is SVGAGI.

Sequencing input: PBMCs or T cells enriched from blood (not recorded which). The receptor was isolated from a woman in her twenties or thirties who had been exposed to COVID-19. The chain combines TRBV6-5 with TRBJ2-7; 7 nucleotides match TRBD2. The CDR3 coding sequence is TGTGCCAGCAGATTACTAGCGTCCCACGAGCAGTACTTC. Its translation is CASRLLASHEQYF.